These 22 T cell receptor beta chains were all obtained from the same sample, sequenced in a study of CD8+ T cells in alopecia areata. Investigators isolated RNA and reverse transcribed it into cDNA to act as the sequencing template. Data came from immunoSEQ multiplex PCR; TCRdb stores just in-frame clones and leaves some out. The table lists about 120,000 clones, less than 45% of them singletons. Sequences were obtained from CD4+ T cells sorted from blood. The receptors originated from a human donor with alopecia areata.

This chain links TRBV30 with TRBJ1-5, with 8 bases matching TRBD1. V dropped 5 bases and J dropped 6; count of bases not matched to a gene: 12. The germline gives CDR1 GTSNPN, CDR2 SVGIG (reference sequence). CDR3 size: 15 residues. The chain's CDR3 is CAWEPPGQGFQPQHF. CDR3 DNA: TGTGCCTGGGAACCACCTGGACAGGGCTTTCAGCCCCAGCATTTT.

This clone has only a few counts. The J gene is TRBJ1-5, the V gene TRBV30, with D unresolved. Germline CDR1 is GTSNPN and CDR2 is SVGIG (reference sequence). Trimming removed 3 bases at V and 11 bases at J, with 20 bases between. The CDR3 is 14 amino acids. The DNA for the CDR3 is TGTGCCTGGAGCCCTTACTCGGTTTCTTTGGCCCAGCATTTT. It translates to CAWSPYSVSLAQHF.

The gene calls are TRBV4-2 and TRBJ2-7; D unclear. Germline CDR1 reads LGHNA; CDR2 reads YNFKEQ. The ends were cut back, 0 bases at V and 12 bases at J, with 9 bases in the middle. This CDR3 spans 11 amino acids. The CDR3 loop is CASSQDRKVYF. In DNA, the CDR3 is TGTGCCAGCAGCCAAGACAGAAAAGTGTACTTC.

The CDR3 reads CASSLQSGLNQPQHF. The CDR3 nucleotides are TGTGCCAGCAGCTTACAATCAGGACTTAATCAGCCCCAGCATTTT. The genes are TRBV7-6 and TRBJ1-5, with unresolved D. Between the trimmed V and J ends, which lost 2 bases and 4 bases, there was a span of 12 bases. The CDR3 has 15 residues. The V gene's germline CDR1 is SGHVS and CDR2 FNYEAQ.

The chain carries TRBV29-1 and TRBJ2-1; 8 nucleotides line up with TRBD2. Trimming took 6 bases from V and 6 from J; bases not matched to a gene: 13. This CDR3 is built from 15 residues. The germline CDR1 and CDR2 sequences are SQVTM and ANQGSEA. In DNA form, the CDR3 reads TGCAGCGTCCCTGGACGGGAGGGCCTAGGCAATGAGCAGTTCTTC. It is translated as CSVPGREGLGNEQFF.

The chain combines TRBV7-2 with TRBJ2-4; possible D gene TRBD1, 5 bases. Germline CDR1 reads SGHTA; CDR2 reads FQGNSA. The CDR3 is 17 residues long. With 1 base removed from V and 11 bases from J, the gap between germline ends came to 24 bases. The CDR3 region is CASSLGIGHGESLFQYF. For the CDR3, the DNA is TGTGCCAGCAGCTTAGGGATCGGACACGGCGAAAGTTTATTTCAGTACTTC.

The chain links TRBV29-1 to TRBJ2-3; either TRBD1 or TRBD2 may fit D (6 bases each). Per germline, CDR1 SQVTM and CDR2 ANQGSEA. CDR3 length equals 13 residues. V was clipped by 4 bases and J by 7 bases, with 15 bases between them. CDR3 in DNA: TGCAGCGTTGCTACAGGGAGGAGAAATACGCAGTATTTT. Protein: CSVATGRRNTQYF.

The chain has TRBV11-2 and TRBJ2-3; D is uncertain. This CDR3 has 12 residues. The germline gives CDR1 SGHAT, CDR2 FQNNGV. The germline V and J ends were trimmed by 7 bases and 8 bases, with 13 bases remaining between them. The CDR3 is CASTPQHGTQYF. The CDR3 bases are TGTGCCAGCACCCCCCAACATGGTACGCAGTATTTT.

This chain connects TRBV2 to TRBJ2-1; D uncertain. The CDR3 length is 11 residues. Germline V gene sequence: CDR1 SNHLY, CDR2 FYNNEI. V lost 4 bases and J lost 9, with 7 bases in between. The CDR3 sequence is CASSARTEQFF. The CDR3 DNA reads TGTGCCAGCAGTGCTAGGACTGAGCAGTTCTTC.

The chain is built from TRBV2 and TRBJ2-2; 7 bases are shared with TRBD1. Germline loops: CDR1 SNHLY, CDR2 FYNNEI. V lost 6 bases to trimming and J lost 5 bases; unmatched junction nucleotides: 12. This CDR3 comprises 16 residues. The CDR3 spells CASRDKGQIRTGELFF. In nucleotides, the CDR3 is TGTGCCAGCAGGGATAAGGGACAGATTAGGACCGGGGAGCTGTTTTTT.

This clone was picked up a small number of times. V is TRBV6-6 and J is TRBJ2-1, with unresolved D. Trimming removed 3 bases at V and 0 bases at J, with 9 bases between. This CDR3 has 15 amino acids. CDR1 is MNHNY, CDR2 SVGAGI, per germline (reference sequence). This CDR3 reads CASSYHPSSYNEQFF. In DNA form, the CDR3 reads TGTGCCAGCAGTTATCATCCGAGCTCCTACAATGAGCAGTTCTTC.

The chain couples TRBV7-3 to TRBJ2-1; TRBD2 is a possible D gene (5 bases). CDR3 size: 16 residues. The germline CDR1 and CDR2 sequences are SGHTA and FQGTGA. Trimming took 7 bases from V and 1 from J, leaving 17 bases between them. CDR3 region: CASTSPTRRSYNEQFF. CDR3 coding DNA: TGTGCCAGCACATCCCCCACTAGACGGTCCTACAATGAGCAGTTCTTC.

V and J are TRBV20-1 and TRBJ2-7; D unresolved. Germline V gene lookup returns CDR1 DFQATT and CDR2 SNEGSKA (reference sequence). The V end was cut by 0 bases, the J end by 4 bases, with 4 bases between. This CDR3 region has 11 residues. Here the CDR3 DNA reads TGCAGTGCTAGAGAAGTTTACGAGCAGTACTTC. Translation gives CSAREVYEQYF.

This clone was seen a few times. The rearrangement links TRBV2 to TRBJ1-5; D remains ambiguous. CDR1 is SNHLY and CDR2 is FYNNEI in the germline V gene. V was trimmed by 4 bases and J by 5 bases, leaving 6 bases between them. This CDR3 has 12 residues. CDR3 region: CASSGGDQPQHF. In nucleotides, the CDR3 is TGTGCCAGCAGTGGAGGAGATCAGCCCCAGCATTTT. The full variable domain, with the rest looked up from reference TRBV2 and TRBJ1-5, is EPEVTQTPSHQVTQMGQEVILRCVPISNHLYFYWYRQILGQKVEFLVSFYNNEISEKSEIFDDQFSVERPDGSNFTLKIRSTKLEDSAMYFCASSGGDQPQHFGDGTRLSIL.

This chain connects TRBV7-2 to TRBJ2-3, with D perhaps matching TRBD2 (5 bases). The germline V and J ends were trimmed by 1 base and 1 base, with 6 bases remaining between them. The CDR3 consists of 14 residues. Germline CDR1 reads SGHTA; CDR2 reads FQGNSA. CDR3 protein: CASSLERRTDTQYF. The DNA of the CDR3 is TGTGCCAGCAGCTTAGAGCGGCGCACAGATACGCAGTATTTT.

The V gene is TRBV4-2, the J gene TRBJ1-2; unclear D gene. The length of the CDR3 is 14 residues. V was pared by 1 base and J by 5 bases, with 11 bases between. CDR1 and CDR2 from the germline V gene are LGHNA and YNFKEQ. This chain's CDR3 is CASSQVTSRYGYTF. The CDR3 nucleotides are TGTGCCAGCAGCCAAGTTACATCCCGATATGGCTACACCTTC.

The genes are TRBV6-5 and TRBJ1-1, with D tentatively TRBD1 (6 bases). V lost 6 bases and J lost 1, with 9 bases in between. The CDR3 is made up of 13 amino acids. From germline, CDR1 is MNHEY and CDR2 SVGAGI. CDR3 region: CASRIQGNTEAFF. The DNA of the CDR3 is TGTGCCAGCAGGATACAGGGGAACACTGAAGCTTTCTTT.

This clone was seen once. J is TRBJ2-7 and V is TRBV6-5, with 8 bases aligning to TRBD2. There are 13 residues in the CDR3. The J segment lost 6 bases and the V segment lost 7 bases, leaving 8 bases of the junction unmatched. Germline CDR1 reads MNHEY; CDR2 reads SVGAGI. CDR3 DNA sequence: TGTGCCAGCATTGCGGGACTAGGTCGCGAGCAGTACTTC. Its protein is CASIAGLGREQYF.

This clone was seen just once. The CDR3 loop is CASSYSGTGDEDTQYF. The CDR3 nucleotides are TGTGCCAGCAGTTATAGCGGGACAGGGGATGAAGATACGCAGTATTTT. This sequence joins TRBV6-5 and TRBJ2-3; 10 bases agree with TRBD1. Losses at the gene ends were 3 bases for V and 5 bases for J; bases not matched to a gene: 8. Germline-derived CDR1 and CDR2 are MNHEY and SVGAGI. The length of the CDR3 is 16 residues.

J is TRBJ2-3 and V is TRBV29-1, with TRBD2 matching 11 bases. Unmatched junction bases numbered 4, after V lost 5 bases and J lost 6 bases. The CDR3 contains 13 residues. Per the germline V gene, CDR1 is SQVTM and CDR2 is ANQGSEA. CDR3 coding DNA: TGCAGCGTTCTAGCGGGGGGCTCGGATACGCAGTATTTT. It yields the protein CSVLAGGSDTQYF.

Only one count was recorded for this clone. V usage is TRBV4-1 and J usage is TRBJ1-1; tentatively, D is TRBD1 (5 bases). Germline assignment: CDR1 MGHRA and CDR2 YSYEKL. The CDR3 consists of 17 residues. V was trimmed by 8 bases and J by 4 bases, leaving 26 bases between them. The CDR3 here is CASATLDMGFQGTEAFF. The CDR3 DNA reads TGCGCCAGCGCCACTCTCGACATGGGTTTTCAGGGCACTGAAGCTTTCTTT.

This clone was seen only a few times. The rearrangement links TRBV29-1 to TRBJ2-7; D possibly corresponds to TRBD1 (5 bases). The CDR3 sequence is 14 residues long. From germline, CDR1 is SQVTM and CDR2 ANQGSEA. Trimming removed 3 bases at V and 2 bases at J, with 14 bases between. CDR3 loop: CSVERQGSPYEQYF. CDR3 in DNA: TGCAGCGTTGAGCGCCAGGGCAGTCCCTACGAGCAGTACTTC.